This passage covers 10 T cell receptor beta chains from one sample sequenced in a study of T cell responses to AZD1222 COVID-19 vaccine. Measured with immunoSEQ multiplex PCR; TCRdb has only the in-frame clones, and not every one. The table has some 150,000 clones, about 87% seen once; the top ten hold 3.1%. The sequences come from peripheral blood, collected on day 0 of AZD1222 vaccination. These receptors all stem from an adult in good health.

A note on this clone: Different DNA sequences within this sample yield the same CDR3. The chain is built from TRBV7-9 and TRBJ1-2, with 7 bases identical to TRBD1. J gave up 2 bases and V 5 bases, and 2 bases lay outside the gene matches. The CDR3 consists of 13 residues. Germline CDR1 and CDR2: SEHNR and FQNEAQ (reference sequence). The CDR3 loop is CASSRGQNYGYTF. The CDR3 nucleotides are TGTGCCAGCAGCCGGGGACAGAACTATGGCTACACCTTC.

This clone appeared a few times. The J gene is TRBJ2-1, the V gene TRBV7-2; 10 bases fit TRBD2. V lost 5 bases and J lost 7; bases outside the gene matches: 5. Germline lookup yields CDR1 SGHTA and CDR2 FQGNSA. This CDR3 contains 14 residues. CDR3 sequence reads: CASSPGLAWNEQFF. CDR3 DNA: TGTGCCAGCAGCCCGGGACTAGCGTGGAATGAGCAGTTCTTC.

In nucleotides, the CDR3 is TGTGCCAGCAGCTTAGCGTCTGTGGGGGAGCAGTACTTC. The encoded protein is CASSLASVGEQYF. The chain joins TRBV7-2 to TRBJ2-7; D unresolved. Germline V gene sequence: CDR1 SGHTA, CDR2 FQGNSA. Trimming left V 0 bases short and J 7 bases short, with 10 bases between. The CDR3 totals 13 residues.

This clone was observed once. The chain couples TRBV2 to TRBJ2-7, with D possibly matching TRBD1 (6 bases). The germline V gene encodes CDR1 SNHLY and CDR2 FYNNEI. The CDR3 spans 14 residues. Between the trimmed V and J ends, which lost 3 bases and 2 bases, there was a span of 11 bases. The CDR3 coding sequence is TGTGCCAGCAGTGACTTATCAGGGGCCTACGAGCAGTACTTC. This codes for CASSDLSGAYEQYF.

This chain's CDR3 is CASGPGFRGQPQHF. The CDR3 nucleotides are TGTGCCAGCGGGCCGGGTTTTAGAGGACAGCCCCAGCATTTT. The gene calls are TRBV5-8 and TRBJ1-5; D not certain. From germline, CDR1 is SGHTS and CDR2 YDEGEE. Trimming removed 7 bases from V and 7 bases from J, with 18 bases in between. This CDR3 region has 14 residues.

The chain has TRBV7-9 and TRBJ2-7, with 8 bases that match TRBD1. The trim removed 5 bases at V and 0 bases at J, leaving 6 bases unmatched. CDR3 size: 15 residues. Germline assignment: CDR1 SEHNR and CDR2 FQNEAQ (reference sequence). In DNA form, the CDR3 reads TGTGCCAGCAGCCCAGCACAGGGGGTCTCCTACGAGCAGTACTTC. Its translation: CASSPAQGVSYEQYF.

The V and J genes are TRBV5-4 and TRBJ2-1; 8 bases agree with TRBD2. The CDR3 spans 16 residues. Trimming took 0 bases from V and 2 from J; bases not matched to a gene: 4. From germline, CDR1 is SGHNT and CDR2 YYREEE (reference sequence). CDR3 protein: CASSLVAGITYNEQFF. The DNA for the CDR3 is TGTGCCAGCAGCTTGGTAGCGGGGATCACCTACAATGAGCAGTTCTTC.

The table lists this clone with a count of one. The CDR3 sequence is CASSTGINYGYTF. CDR3 DNA sequence: TGTGCCAGCAGTACCGGGATCAACTATGGCTACACCTTC. The chain links TRBV2 to TRBJ1-2; no clear D. Trimming left V 5 bases short and J 2 bases short, with 9 bases between. Germline V lookup: CDR1 SNHLY, CDR2 FYNNEI. The CDR3 is 13 amino acids.

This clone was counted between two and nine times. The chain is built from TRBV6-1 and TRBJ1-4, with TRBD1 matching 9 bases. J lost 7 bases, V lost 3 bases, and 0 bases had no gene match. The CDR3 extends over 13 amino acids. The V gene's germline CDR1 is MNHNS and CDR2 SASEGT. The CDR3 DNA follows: TGTGCCAGCAGTGAGGACAGGGGTGAAAAACTGTTTTTT. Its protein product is CASSEDRGEKLFF.

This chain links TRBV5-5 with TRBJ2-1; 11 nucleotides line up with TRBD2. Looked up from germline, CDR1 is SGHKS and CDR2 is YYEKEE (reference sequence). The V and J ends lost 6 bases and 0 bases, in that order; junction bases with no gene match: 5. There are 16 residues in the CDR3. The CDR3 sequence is CASNRLAGSSYNEQFF. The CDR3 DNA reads TGTGCCAGCAACCGACTAGCGGGAAGCTCCTACAATGAGCAGTTCTTC.